The T cell receptor beta chain under discussion was sequenced for a study of tumor-infiltrating lymphocytes in oesophageal squamous cell carcinoma. This clonotype was seen more than once but under ten times. TCRdb used MiXCR to reprocess the PCR reads, holding one entry per CDR3 protein. The sample includes approximately 20,000 distinct CDR3 sequences, roughly 41% of them seen just once. This sequence originates from a male donor with esophageal squamous cell carcinoma. Sequenced material: esophageal tumor tissue.

CDR3 in amino acids: CASSYSMSGVEEQFF. The CDR3 nucleotides read TGTGCCAGCAGTTACTCGATGAGTGGTGTGGAAGAGCAGTTCTTC. The chain employs TRBV6-6 and TRBJ2-1; D is unresolved. Germline loops: CDR1 MNHNY, CDR2 SVGAGI (reference sequence). The CDR3 has 15 residues. Trimming shortened V by 0 bases and J by 10 bases, and 16 bases separated the two germline ends.